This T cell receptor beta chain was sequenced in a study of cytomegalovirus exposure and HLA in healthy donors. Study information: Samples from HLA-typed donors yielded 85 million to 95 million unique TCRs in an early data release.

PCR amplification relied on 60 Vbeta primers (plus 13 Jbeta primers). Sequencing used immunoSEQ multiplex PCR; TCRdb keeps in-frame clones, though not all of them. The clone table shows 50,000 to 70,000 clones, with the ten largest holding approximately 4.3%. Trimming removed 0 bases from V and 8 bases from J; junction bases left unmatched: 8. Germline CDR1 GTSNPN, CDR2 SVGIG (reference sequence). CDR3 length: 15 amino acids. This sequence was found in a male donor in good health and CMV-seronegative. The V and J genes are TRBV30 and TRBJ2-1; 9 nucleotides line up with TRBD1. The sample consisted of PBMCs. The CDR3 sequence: CAWSVNRGPVDEQFF. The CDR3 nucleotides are TGTGCCTGGAGTGTTAACAGGGGGCCAGTGGATGAGCAGTTCTTC.